Listed here is a single T cell receptor (beta chain). Its antigen is as yet unknown. The CDR3 is 14 amino acids. Deletions cut 2 bases from V and 3 bases from J, with 8 bases between. Germline CDR1 reads MDHEN; CDR2 reads SYDVKM. Sequencing used immunoSEQ multiplex PCR; TCRdb keeps in-frame clones, though not all of them. The sample yields 90,000 to 120,000 clones, about 85% seen once. The data belong to a study of T cell responses to AZD1222 COVID-19 vaccine. Study-level findings and limits: Of spike-specific TCRs, nearly half reportedly target regions left unmutated in variants. Mostly white British, mostly female donors; authors suggested clonal diversity may be underestimated.

The origin of this receptor is an adult who received the AZD1222 COVID-19 vaccine. The sequencing used peripheral blood, collected 28 days after the second AZD1222 dose. The chain has TRBV28 and TRBJ1-5, with D maybe TRBD1 (6 bases). CDR3 loop: CASSLDRLNQPQHF. The CDR3 region has the DNA TGTGCCAGCAGTTTAGACAGGCTCAATCAGCCCCAGCATTTT.